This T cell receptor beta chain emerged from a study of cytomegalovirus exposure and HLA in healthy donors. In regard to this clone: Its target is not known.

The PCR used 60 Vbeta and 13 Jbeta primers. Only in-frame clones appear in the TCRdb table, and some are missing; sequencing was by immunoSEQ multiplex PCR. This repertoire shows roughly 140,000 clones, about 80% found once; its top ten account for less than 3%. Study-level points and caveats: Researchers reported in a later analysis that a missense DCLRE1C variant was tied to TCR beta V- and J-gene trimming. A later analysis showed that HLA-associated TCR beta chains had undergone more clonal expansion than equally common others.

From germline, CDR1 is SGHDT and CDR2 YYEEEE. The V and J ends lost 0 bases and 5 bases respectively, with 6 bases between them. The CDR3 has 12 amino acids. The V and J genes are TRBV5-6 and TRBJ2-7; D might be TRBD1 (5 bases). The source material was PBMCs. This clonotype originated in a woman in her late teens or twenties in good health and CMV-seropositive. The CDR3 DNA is TGTGCCAGCAGCTTGGGCAGGGACGAGCAGTACTTC. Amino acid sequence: CASSLGRDEQYF.